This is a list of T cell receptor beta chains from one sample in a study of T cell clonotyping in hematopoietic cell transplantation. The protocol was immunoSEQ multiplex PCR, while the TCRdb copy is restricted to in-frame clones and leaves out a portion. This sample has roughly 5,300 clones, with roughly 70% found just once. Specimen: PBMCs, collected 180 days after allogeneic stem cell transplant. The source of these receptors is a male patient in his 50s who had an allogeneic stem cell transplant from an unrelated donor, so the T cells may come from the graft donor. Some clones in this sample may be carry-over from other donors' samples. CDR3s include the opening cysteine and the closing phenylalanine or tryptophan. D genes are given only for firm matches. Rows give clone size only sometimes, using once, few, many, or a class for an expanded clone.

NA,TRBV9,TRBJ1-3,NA,CASSVLGDTIYF,TGTGCCAGCAGCGTACTTGGAGACACCATATATTTT
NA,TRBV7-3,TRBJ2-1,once,CASSTSSTEGQFF,TGTGCCAGCAGCACATCTAGCACAGAGGGGCAGTTCTTC
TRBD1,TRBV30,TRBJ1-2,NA,CARTTGGYGYTF,TGTGCCCGAACGACAGGGGGCTATGGCTACACCTTC
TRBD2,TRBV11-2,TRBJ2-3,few,CASSLSGGTDTQYF,TGTGCCAGCAGCTTAAGCGGGGGCACAGATACGCAGTATTTT
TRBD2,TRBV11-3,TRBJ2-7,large,CASRASGSDEQYF,TGTGCCAGCAGGGCTAGCGGGAGCGACGAGCAGTACTTC
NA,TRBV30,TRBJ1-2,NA,CAWSVPPSYYGYTF,TGTGCCTGGAGTGTACCCCCCTCTTACTATGGCTACACCTTC
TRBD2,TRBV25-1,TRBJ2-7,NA,CASSGIAGHYEQYF,TGTGCCAGCAGTGGAATAGCGGGGCACTACGAGCAGTACTTC
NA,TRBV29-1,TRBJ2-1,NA,CSVEGSVAASSYNEQFF,TGCAGCGTTGAGGGTTCGGTAGCGGCGAGCTCCTACAATGAGCAGTTCTTC
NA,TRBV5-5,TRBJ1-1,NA,CASSWNLGMNTEAFF,TGTGCCAGCAGCTGGAATCTGGGGATGAACACTGAAGCTTTCTTT
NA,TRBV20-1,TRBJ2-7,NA,CSARQVDEQYF,TGCAGTGCTAGACAAGTAGACGAGCAGTACTTC
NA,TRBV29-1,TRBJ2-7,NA,CSAGRQVYEQYF,TGCAGCGCCGGACGTCAGGTCTACGAGCAGTACTTC
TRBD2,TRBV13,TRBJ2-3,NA,CASSLLGGSGTDTQYF,TGTGCCAGCAGCTTATTAGGCGGGAGCGGCACAGATACGCAGTATTTT
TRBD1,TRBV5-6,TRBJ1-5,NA,CASSLRGQGVRQPQHF,TGTGCCAGCAGCTTGAGAGGACAGGGGGTTCGTCAGCCCCAGCATTTT
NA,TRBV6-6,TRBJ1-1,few,CASTLERTDTEAFF,TGTGCCAGCACCTTAGAGCGGACGGACACTGAAGCTTTCTTT
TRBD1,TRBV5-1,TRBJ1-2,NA,CASRDSGTGGADDGYTF,TGCGCCAGCAGGGATTCCGGGACAGGGGGCGCGGATGATGGCTACACCTTC
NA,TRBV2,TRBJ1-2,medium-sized,CASIWGFYGYTF,TGTGCCAGCATTTGGGGATTCTATGGCTACACCTTC
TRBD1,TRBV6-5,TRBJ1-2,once,CASSYGDRAEGYTF,TGTGCCAGCAGTTACGGGGACAGGGCAGAGGGCTACACCTTC
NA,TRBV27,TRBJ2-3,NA,CASSWGPADTQYF,TGTGCCAGCAGTTGGGGCCCCGCAGATACGCAGTATTTT
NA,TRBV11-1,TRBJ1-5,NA,CASSSTGDQPQHF,TGTGCCAGCAGTTCGACAGGTGATCAGCCCCAGCATTTT
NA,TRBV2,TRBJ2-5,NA,CASSLTGPRETQYF,TGTGCCAGCAGTTTGACAGGCCCACGCGAGACCCAGTACTTC
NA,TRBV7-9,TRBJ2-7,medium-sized,CASSFDLGRRDF,TGTGCCAGCAGCTTTGATTTGGGCAGGCGGGACTTC
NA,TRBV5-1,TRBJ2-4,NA,CASSLLAAGGNIQYF,TGCGCCAGCAGCTTACTAGCGGCAGGGGGAAACATTCAGTACTTC
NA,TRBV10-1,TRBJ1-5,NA,CASSEGVIRNQPQHF,TGCGCCAGCAGTGAGGGGGTTATTCGCAATCAGCCCCAGCATTTT
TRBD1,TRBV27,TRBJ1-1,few,CASSFIQGADEAFF,TGTGCCAGCAGTTTCATACAGGGGGCGGATGAAGCTTTCTTT
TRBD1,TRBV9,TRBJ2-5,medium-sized,CASSVGDRGFAAETQYF,TGTGCCAGCAGCGTGGGGGACAGGGGATTTGCGGCAGAGACCCAGTACTTC
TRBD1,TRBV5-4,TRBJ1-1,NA,CASSSGQAPEAFF,TGTGCCAGCAGCTCGGGACAGGCCCCTGAAGCTTTCTTT
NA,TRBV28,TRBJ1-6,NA,CASSRSGINSPLHF,TGTGCCAGCAGTCGGAGTGGGATTAATTCACCCCTCCACTTT
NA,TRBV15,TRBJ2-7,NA,CATSRDRGYYEQYF,TGTGCCACCAGCAGAGATCGGGGGTACTACGAGCAGTACTTC